This passage covers 17 T cell receptor beta chains from one sample sequenced in a study of blood T cell repertoires in COVID-19. Clones were sequenced by immunoSEQ multiplex PCR, and TCRdb holds only the in-frame ones, with some missing. This sample has a few hundred thousand clones, with about 83% found just once. Material: peripheral blood. The receptors were gathered from a woman in her forties or fifties with acute or convalescent COVID-19.

This clone was observed a handful of times. V usage is TRBV28 and J usage is TRBJ2-7, with TRBD2 matching 10 bases. This CDR3 is 14 amino acids long. The germline V gene encodes CDR1 MDHEN and CDR2 SYDVKM. Trimming cost V 5 bases and J 6 bases; bases outside gene matches: 7. The CDR3 reads CASSVSGRMTEQYF. CDR3 coding DNA: TGTGCCAGCAGTGTTAGCGGGAGGATGACCGAGCAGTACTTC.

The rearrangement joins TRBV19 to TRBJ1-2, with D unresolved. The germline CDR1 and CDR2 sequences are LNHDA and SQIVND (reference sequence). Deletions cut 1 base from V and 2 bases from J, with 5 bases between. The length of the CDR3 is 13 residues. CDR3 sequence reads: CASSIARNYGYTF. In DNA form, the CDR3 reads TGTGCCAGTAGTATAGCCCGGAACTATGGCTACACCTTC.

The rearrangement links TRBV11-2 to TRBJ1-3; no firm D call. In germline, CDR1 is SGHAT, CDR2 FQNNGV. The CDR3 has 15 residues. Trimming shortened V by 5 bases and J by 2 bases, and 13 bases separated the two germline ends. The DNA for the CDR3 is TGTGCCAGCAGCCCTCTTGTTGTTGCTGGAAACACCATATATTTT. Protein product: CASSPLVVAGNTIYF.

The J gene is TRBJ2-7, the V gene TRBV5-4, with a tentative D call TRBD2 (5 bases). The CDR3 has 16 residues. CDR1 and CDR2 from the germline V gene are SGHNT and YYREEE (reference sequence). The V end was cut by 4 bases, the J end by 2 bases, with 19 bases between. The CDR3 reads CASSPGVDFTTYEQYF. The CDR3 bases are TGTGCCAGCAGCCCCGGGGTGGATTTCACGACCTACGAGCAGTACTTC.

The chain recombines TRBV18 with TRBJ1-2; D gene uncertain. This CDR3 has 14 residues. V dropped 2 bases and J dropped 6 bases, with 13 bases sitting between them. Germline-derived CDR1 and CDR2 are KGHSH and LQKENI. The CDR3 loop reads CASSPGGLGNGYTF. In nucleotides, the CDR3 is TGTGCCAGCTCACCAGGAGGGTTGGGGAATGGCTACACCTTC.

The V call is TRBV5-6, the J call TRBJ1-4, with 10 bases matching TRBD1. The CDR3 is 14 amino acids. V was clipped by 4 bases and J by 6 bases; unmatched bases: 3. Germline V gives CDR1 SGHDT, CDR2 YYEEEE. The CDR3 sequence is CASSRDRGDEKLFF. DNA for the CDR3: TGTGCCAGCAGCCGGGACAGGGGAGATGAAAAACTGTTTTTT.

The rearrangement links TRBV18 to TRBJ1-4, with 8 bases lining up with TRBD1. The CDR3 length is 17 residues. V lost 5 bases, J lost 3 bases, and 11 bases stayed unmatched. The germline CDR1 and CDR2 sequences are KGHSH and LQKENI. CDR3 nucleotide sequence: TGTGCCAGCTCATCCCGACAGGGGAAGGCGTCTAATGAAAAACTGTTTTTT. It is translated as CASSSRQGKASNEKLFF.

This clone was recorded once. V and J are TRBV3-1 (or the pseudogene TRBV3-2) and TRBJ2-1; 12 nucleotides line up with TRBD2. The CDR3 totals 19 residues. J lost 5 bases, V lost 5 bases, and 16 bases had no gene match. CDR1 and CDR2 (germline): LGHDT, YNNKEL (reference sequence). In DNA, the CDR3 is TGTGCCAGCAGCGCCGGACTAGCGGGATGGACCCATAGGGACAATGAGCAGTTCTTC. Its translation is CASSAGLAGWTHRDNEQFF.

The gene calls are TRBV24-1 and TRBJ1-4, with D maybe TRBD1 (6 bases). Germline V gene lookup returns CDR1 KGHDR and CDR2 SFDVKD. The CDR3 totals 17 residues. V was shortened by 4 bases and J by 7 bases, with 21 bases between the two germline ends. CDR3 region: CATSDPAGQGNFEKLFF. The CDR3 DNA is TGTGCCACCAGTGACCCAGCCGGCCAGGGGAACTTTGAAAAACTGTTTTTT.

This chain uses TRBV28 with TRBJ2-4; possible D gene TRBD1, 5 bases. Germline values: CDR1 MDHEN, CDR2 SYDVKM. Between the trimmed V and J ends, which lost 8 bases and 9 bases, there was a span of 29 bases. This CDR3 has 17 amino acids. For the CDR3, the DNA is TGTGCCAGCGTCCGAGTTGGGGCAGGGCGACCCCAAGGCATTCAGTACTTC. It yields the protein CASVRVGAGRPQGIQYF.

The chain couples TRBV21-1 to TRBJ2-1; the DNA was not compared with TRBD1, the D call given in the table. TRBV21-1 has pseudogene status. The CDR3 is 20 amino acids. The CDR3 nucleotides are TGTGCCAGCAGCCTCCGGACAGGGGCCCCGAGGGAGCGGGAATTCGGTGAGCAGTTCTTC. Translation gives CASSLRTGAPREREFGEQFF.

V is TRBV29-1 and J is TRBJ2-1; 10 nucleotides line up with TRBD1. Germline values: CDR1 SQVTM, CDR2 ANQGSEA. V shed 4 bases, J shed 14 bases, and the junction held 8 bases outside the gene matches. CDR3 length equals 12 residues. The DNA of the CDR3 is TGCAGCGTTGCCCCGACAGGGGGCGCAGAGTTCTTC. It encodes CSVAPTGGAEFF.

This clone was seen a handful of times. V and J are TRBV5-1 and TRBJ1-4; the match to TRBD1 covers 7 bases. The CDR3 has 13 residues. The V gene's germline CDR1 is SGHRS and CDR2 YFSETQ. V trimming: 5 bases; J trimming: 4 bases; junction bases outside the gene matches: 2. For the CDR3, the DNA is TGCGCCAGCAGGAGACAGGGTAATGAAAAACTGTTTTTT. Translating it yields CASRRQGNEKLFF.

In this sample, this clone turned up once. The V call is TRBV7-2, the J call TRBJ1-2, with 7 bases matching TRBD1. J lost 6 bases, V lost 5 bases, and 12 bases had no gene match. CDR3 length: 15 amino acids. Germline V gives CDR1 SGHTA, CDR2 FQGNSA. DNA of the CDR3: TGTGCCAGCAGCCCCCAGGGACAGATTACTGATGGCTACACCTTC. Amino acids: CASSPQGQITDGYTF.

This clone was seen a single time. Sequence at one end of the junction differs from germline and may be a read error. The gene calls are TRBV7-7 and TRBJ2-7, with 10 bases aligning to TRBD2. Germline V lookup: CDR1 SSHAT, CDR2 FNYEAQ (reference sequence). The CDR3 spans 14 residues. This chain's CDR3 is CASSTGTSVHEQYF. CDR3 nucleotides: TGTGCTAGCAGCACCGGGACTAGCGTCCACGAGCAGTACTTC.

This clone was detected a few times. CDR3 DNA: TGTGCCACCAGTGATTTGCAAGGCGGCGCGCGGACCCAGTACTTC. Translation: CATSDLQGGARTQYF. This sequence joins TRBV24-1 and TRBJ2-5; D gene unclear. Trimming stripped 0 bases from V and 7 bases from J, with 14 bases between. This CDR3 has 15 residues. The germline V gene encodes CDR1 KGHDR and CDR2 SFDVKD.

The V and J genes are TRBV7-9 and TRBJ2-5; D may be TRBD2 (5 bases). V lost 2 bases, J lost 5 bases, and 9 bases lay in between. The V gene's germline CDR1 is SEHNR and CDR2 FQNEAQ (reference sequence). The CDR3 consists of 13 residues. The DNA for the CDR3 is TGTGCCAGCAGCTTATGGGGAGTGGAGACCCAGTACTTC. Amino acid sequence: CASSLWGVETQYF. Supplemented by reference TRBV7-9 and TRBJ2-5, the full variable domain reads DTGVSQNPRHKITKRGQNVTFRCDPISEHNRLYWYRQTLGQGPEFLTYFQNEAQLEKSRLLSDRFSAERPKGSFSTLEIQRTEQGDSAMYLCASSLWGVETQYFGPGTRLLVL.